The present T cell receptor (beta chain) was sequenced within a study of T-cell reconstitution after alpha-beta-depleted transplantation in children. Study outcomes and limitations: It was newly produced T cells that mostly accounted for T-cell counts and diversity one year after transplant. Reportedly, only several hundred clones from non-depleted graft cells drove alpha-beta T-cell counts at about two months. Some patients' high day-60 TCRbeta diversity was attributed to recipient cells surviving conditioning.

Concerning this clonotype: Its target is unknown.

Unique molecular identifiers tagged the TCRbeta library. TCRdb itself ran the PCR reads through MiXCR, one entry per CDR3 protein. The sample lists about 580,000 distinct CDR3 sequences, roughly 23% seen once, with roughly 15% in the top ten. V lost 3 bases, J lost 10 bases, and 7 bases stayed unmatched. This CDR3 has 14 amino acids. Germline V gene data show CDR1 as KGHDR and CDR2 as SFDVKD. The source material was PBMCs, mostly from graft donor cells, sampled 360 days after TCRalphabeta/CD19-depleted stem cell transplant. This TCR derives from a boy younger than two who had a stem cell transplant for acute myeloid leukemia, so the T cells may come from the graft donor. V gene TRBV24-1 combines with J gene TRBJ2-1; TRBD1 matches at 8 bases. CDR3 nucleotides: TGTGCCACCAGTGATACCGGGACAGGTAAAGAGCAGTTCTTC. This sequence encodes CATSDTGTGKEQFF.